The 12 T cell receptor beta chains below all came from one sample that was sequenced in a study of low-dose radiotherapy and immunotherapy resistance in tumors. Gene-specific TRAV and TRBV primers were used for first-strand cDNA, covering alpha and beta chains. The authors amplified TCRs for 20 PCR cycles with a constant-region primer and a V-primer adapter. A single record per CDR3 protein comes from TCRdb applying MiXCR to the reads. The table records 95,000 to 100,000 distinct CDR3 sequences, roughly 20% of them present only once. Time point of the sample: after trial treatment. Treatment noted: LDRT plus nivolumab, ipilimumab, low-dose cyclophosphamide and aspirin (RACIN trial). The sample was PBMCs, taken after low-dose radiotherapy plus immunotherapy. The origin of the receptors is a male donor with prostate cancer.

This clonotype was observed at least ten times. The chain is built from TRBV5-1 and TRBJ2-7, with D possibly matching TRBD1 (6 bases). The CDR3 sequence is 13 residues long. Trimming cost V 6 bases and J 0 bases, with 10 bases left between them. Germline assignment: CDR1 SGHRS and CDR2 YFSETQ. CDR3 protein: CASNREHSYEQYF. The CDR3 region has the DNA TGCGCCAGCAACAGGGAACACTCCTACGAGCAGTACTTC.

This clonotype was recorded many times. This sequence joins TRBV19 and TRBJ2-3, with D perhaps being TRBD1 or TRBD2 (5 bases each). Germline V lookup: CDR1 LNHDA, CDR2 SQIVND (reference sequence). The CDR3 totals 15 residues. V gave up 6 bases and J gave up 4 bases, with 17 bases separating them. The CDR3 here is CASSRGTHTSDTQYF. For the CDR3, the DNA is TGTGCCAGTAGCCGTGGGACCCATACCTCAGATACGCAGTATTTT.

In its sample, this clonotype was seen many times. This rearrangement joins TRBV12-3 or TRBV12-4 to TRBJ2-7; tentatively, D is TRBD2 (6 bases). The V end lost 7 bases, the J end lost 4 bases, and 20 bases lay between the germline ends. The CDR3 has 15 residues. The CDR3 region has the DNA TGTGCCAGCACCCCCGGGACTCAACCTCCTTACGAGCAGTACTTC. This codes for CASTPGTQPPYEQYF.

This clonotype has a count of ten or more. V and J are TRBV3-1 and TRBJ2-3, with 8 bases matching TRBD2. This CDR3 region has 15 residues. CDR1 and CDR2 from the germline V gene are LGHDT and YNNKEL (reference sequence). Germline trimming cut 3 bases from V and 4 bases from J; bases unmatched to any gene: 6. CDR3 sequence (DNA): TGTGCCAGCAGCCAGAGCAGCGGGGGTCCAGATACGCAGTATTTT. Its translation is CASSQSSGGPDTQYF.

This rearrangement joins TRBV20-1 to TRBJ2-1; 8 bases line up with TRBD2. In germline, CDR1 is DFQATT, CDR2 SNEGSKA (reference sequence). The ends lost 5 bases at V and 2 bases at J; junction bases unmatched: 11. This CDR3 spans 16 amino acids. The chain's CDR3 is CSAGMPTSGAYNEQFF. Here the CDR3 DNA reads TGCAGTGCTGGAATGCCAACTAGCGGAGCCTACAATGAGCAGTTCTTC.

This clonotype was recorded at least ten times. V usage is TRBV4-1 and J usage is TRBJ2-5; no clear D gene. The CDR3 covers 13 residues. Germline V CDR1 and CDR2: MGHRA, YSYEKL. The ends were cut back, 3 bases at V and 4 bases at J, with 9 bases in the middle. The CDR3, as DNA: TGCGCCAGCAGCCAGTTAGGACGAGAGACCCAGTACTTC. This sequence encodes CASSQLGRETQYF.

This clonotype was recorded many times. The rearrangement links TRBV24-1 to TRBJ2-5; D is unresolved. CDR1 is KGHDR, CDR2 SFDVKD, per germline. The CDR3 totals 13 residues. Trimming removed 7 bases at V and 5 bases at J, with 13 bases between. This CDR3 reads CATRHDWVETQYF. The CDR3, as DNA: TGTGCCACCAGACACGACTGGGTGGAGACCCAGTACTTC.

This clonotype was detected ten times or more. The J gene is TRBJ2-2, the V gene TRBV20-1, with a weak D call TRBD2 (5 bases). Per germline, CDR1 DFQATT and CDR2 SNEGSKA (reference sequence). The CDR3 loop spans 14 amino acids. The V gene lost 4 bases and the J gene lost 4 bases, with 13 bases spanning the gap. The CDR3, as DNA: TGCAGTGCTAAAGCCCCACTAGGCACCGGGGAGCTGTTTTTT. Its translation: CSAKAPLGTGELFF.

This clonotype was detected many times. The V and J genes are TRBV10-3 and TRBJ1-5; 9 bases align to TRBD1. This CDR3 contains 15 residues. The ends lost 3 bases at V and 6 bases at J; junction bases unmatched: 6. Germline V gives CDR1 ENHRY, CDR2 SYGVKD. The chain's CDR3 is CAISDDGTGRQPQHF. The CDR3 coding sequence is TGTGCCATCAGTGATGATGGGACAGGGCGTCAGCCCCAGCATTTT.

Ten or more counts support this clonotype. The J gene is TRBJ1-1, the V gene TRBV7-8; D uncertain. The CDR3 consists of 14 residues. Germline CDR1 is SGHVS and CDR2 is FQNEAQ. Trimming took 4 bases from V and 0 from J, leaving 9 bases between them. Here the CDR3 reads CASSSPAVNTEAFF. CDR3 sequence (DNA): TGTGCCAGCAGCTCCCCGGCAGTGAACACTGAAGCTTTCTTT.

This clonotype came up many times. This chain uses TRBV12-5 with TRBJ2-1, with D maybe TRBD2 (7 bases). CDR3 length: 16 amino acids. Trimming took 5 bases from V and 4 from J, leaving 18 bases between them. Germline V gene sequence: CDR1 LGHNT, CDR2 FRNRAP. This CDR3 reads CASGPPRGGAYNEQFF. In DNA form, the CDR3 reads TGTGCTAGTGGTCCCCCGAGAGGGGGGGCATACAATGAGCAGTTCTTC.

This clonotype appeared many times. The CDR3 loop is CASSHDLDRANTGELFF. CDR3 DNA sequence: TGTGCCAGCAGCCACGACTTGGACAGGGCTAACACCGGGGAGCTGTTTTTT. This chain uses TRBV7-7 with TRBJ2-2; 8 positions match TRBD1. Losses at the gene ends were 5 bases for V and 2 bases for J; bases not matched to a gene: 10. This CDR3 has 17 amino acids. Germline CDR1 SSHAT, CDR2 FNYEAQ (reference sequence).